Shown below are 18 T cell receptor beta chains from a single sample sequenced in a study of blood T cell repertoires in COVID-19. The data were produced by immunoSEQ multiplex PCR, yet TCRdb's version contains in-frame clones alone and is incomplete. The table shows under 300,000 clones, with 79% occurring only once. Sequencing was done on a sample of peripheral blood. The receptors here all came from a woman aged 40-49 years with active or convalescent COVID-19.

This clone was detected only once. The chain combines TRBV19 with TRBJ2-6, with D tentatively TRBD1 (6 bases). V was shortened by 3 bases and J by 2 bases, with 8 bases between the two germline ends. The CDR3 runs 15 residues. CDR1 is LNHDA and CDR2 is SQIVND in the germline V gene (reference sequence). The CDR3 nucleotides read TGTGCCAGTAGTATCCCAGGGGCTGGGGCCAACGTCCTGACTTTC. The encoded protein is CASSIPGAGANVLTF.

This sequence joins TRBV13 and TRBJ1-1; 11 bases line up with TRBD1. The CDR3 consists of 15 residues. Germline lookup yields CDR1 PRHDT and CDR2 FYEKMQ (reference sequence). The V segment lost 5 bases and the J segment 4 bases; nucleotides outside the gene matches: 6. CDR3 in amino acids: CASSRRTGGVTEAFF. CDR3 nucleotides: TGTGCCAGCAGCCGACGGACAGGGGGCGTCACTGAAGCTTTCTTT.

This clone occurred a few times. The gene calls are TRBV29-1 and TRBJ2-5; 8 positions match TRBD2. Germline assignment: CDR1 SQVTM and CDR2 ANQGSEA. Trimming removed 7 bases from V and 0 bases from J; junction bases left unmatched: 7. The CDR3 sequence is 14 residues long. CDR3 amino acids: CSGSGGLYQETQYF. CDR3 bases: TGCAGCGGCAGCGGGGGCCTGTACCAAGAGACCCAGTACTTC.

This rearrangement joins TRBV29-1 to TRBJ1-2; no firm D call. The CDR3 is 12 residues long. V was shortened by 1 base and J by 4 bases, with 7 bases between the two germline ends. Germline V gene data show CDR1 as SQVTM and CDR2 as ANQGSEA. The CDR3 nucleotides read TGCAGCGTTGAAGGGGCAGTCTATGGCTACACCTTC. This encodes CSVEGAVYGYTF.

The chain carries TRBV30 and TRBJ2-3; 7 nucleotides align to TRBD2. This CDR3 has 15 amino acids. V lost 4 bases, J lost 0 bases, and 7 bases stayed unmatched. Germline V gene sequence: CDR1 GTSNPN, CDR2 SVGIG (reference sequence). The CDR3 bases are TGTGCCTGGACCGCGGGGGACCCTAGCACAGATACGCAGTATTTT. Its protein is CAWTAGDPSTDTQYF.

The V and J genes are TRBV30 and TRBJ1-2; 11 bases match TRBD1. The germline V gene encodes CDR1 GTSNPN and CDR2 SVGIG (reference sequence). J gave up 8 bases and V 0 bases, and 5 bases lay outside the gene matches. This CDR3 comprises 14 residues. The CDR3 is CAWSVGQGAKGYTF. In DNA, the CDR3 is TGTGCCTGGAGTGTTGGACAGGGGGCGAAGGGCTACACCTTC.

This clone has a count of ten or more. This chain connects TRBV10-3 to TRBJ2-2; 7 bases match TRBD2. The CDR3 sequence is 16 residues long. CDR1 is ENHRY, CDR2 SYGVKD, per germline. The V gene end was trimmed by 4 bases and the J gene end by 0 bases; junction bases not matched to a gene: 5. The CDR3 nucleotides read TGTGCCATCAGTGTCGGGGGGACTGCGAACACCGGGGAGCTGTTTTTT. Protein sequence: CAISVGGTANTGELFF.

This clone was counted once. The gene calls are TRBV7-9 and TRBJ1-2, with D maybe TRBD1 (5 bases). Germline CDR1 SEHNR, CDR2 FQNEAQ (reference sequence). Between the trimmed V and J ends, which lost 2 bases and 6 bases, there was a span of 10 bases. CDR3 length: 13 residues. CDR3 sequence: CASSLNQGNGYTF. For the CDR3, the DNA is TGTGCCAGCAGCTTAAATCAGGGAAATGGCTACACCTTC.

A few counts support this clone. This chain joins TRBV2 and TRBJ1-5; a possible D gene is TRBD1 (6 bases). V was shortened by 4 bases and J by 2 bases, with 21 bases between the two germline ends. The CDR3 is made up of 18 amino acids. Germline assignment: CDR1 SNHLY and CDR2 FYNNEI. CDR3 coding DNA: TGTGCCAGCAGTGCGGGGGGTCCCAGAGGGACACGCAATCAGCCCCAGCATTTT. Translated: CASSAGGPRGTRNQPQHF.

The chain couples TRBV7-9 to TRBJ1-1; D may be TRBD1 (5 bases). The CDR3 spans 12 residues. In germline, CDR1 is SEHNR, CDR2 FQNEAQ (reference sequence). Trimming stripped 2 bases from V and 7 bases from J, with 8 bases between. In DNA form, the CDR3 reads TGTGCCAGCAGCTTAATGGGACTTGAAGCTTTCTTT. Protein product: CASSLMGLEAFF.

The V and J genes are TRBV21-1 and TRBJ2-1; the tabulated D call, TRBD2, remains unverified against the DNA. TRBV21-1 is a pseudogene segment. The CDR3 has 17 residues. CDR3 DNA sequence: TGTGCCAGCAGCAAACAGGTAATAGCGGGGGGAAGAAATGAGCAGTTCTTC. Protein sequence: CASSKQVIAGGRNEQFF.

This clone was picked up a small number of times. The chain uses TRBV7-2 and TRBJ1-3; D call uncertain. Deletions cut 6 bases from V and 1 base from J, with 13 bases between. Germline V gene sequence: CDR1 SGHTA, CDR2 FQGNSA. The CDR3 totals 15 residues. The CDR3 region is CASSPYRGSGNTIYF. In nucleotides, the CDR3 is TGTGCCAGCAGTCCTTACCGGGGTTCTGGAAACACCATATATTTT. The full variable domain, completed using reference TRBV7-2 and TRBJ1-3, is GAGVSQSPSNKVTEKGKDVELRCDPISGHTALYWYRQSLGQGLEFLIYFQGNSAPDKSGLPSDRFSAERTGGSVSTLTIQRTQQEDSAVYLCASSPYRGSGNTIYFGEGSWLTVV.

This clone was found a few times. Within the sample, other DNA sequences also encode this same CDR3. This chain joins TRBV6-1 and TRBJ1-1, with a weak D call TRBD1 (5 bases). CDR1 and CDR2 (germline): MNHNS, SASEGT. The CDR3 consists of 13 residues. With 0 bases removed from V and 4 bases from J, the gap between germline ends came to 6 bases. CDR3 bases: TGTGCCAGCAGTGAAGCTAGGGGCACTGAAGCTTTCTTT. Residues: CASSEARGTEAFF.

This chain links TRBV12-3 or TRBV12-4 with TRBJ1-1, with a possible D match to TRBD1 (6 bases). The germline V and J ends were trimmed by 7 bases and 3 bases, with 12 bases remaining between them. The CDR3 extends over 13 amino acids. The CDR3 sequence is CASMRQGHTEAFF. As DNA, the CDR3 is TGTGCCAGCATGCGCCAGGGGCACACTGAAGCTTTCTTT.

The CDR3 sequence: CASSIRLGTGGSYNEQFF. DNA for the CDR3: TGTGCCAGTAGTATAAGGTTAGGGACTGGGGGCTCCTACAATGAGCAGTTCTTC. The V gene is TRBV19, the J gene TRBJ2-1, with D tentatively TRBD2 (6 bases). The CDR3 spans 18 residues. Germline CDR1 LNHDA, CDR2 SQIVND (reference sequence). Trimming cost V 2 bases and J 0 bases, with 17 bases left between them.

The J gene is TRBJ1-2, the V gene TRBV29-1; 8 bases match TRBD1. The CDR3 sequence is 12 residues long. Germline CDR1 reads SQVTM; CDR2 reads ANQGSEA. Trimming cost V 7 bases and J 7 bases; bases outside gene matches: 8. The CDR3 loop reads CSAPGGTGGYTF. The CDR3 DNA is TGCAGCGCCCCTGGGGGGACAGGTGGCTACACCTTC.

The V gene is TRBV2, the J gene TRBJ1-2; 9 bases are shared with TRBD1. CDR1 and CDR2 (germline): SNHLY, FYNNEI. CDR3 length: 14 residues. Unmatched junction bases numbered 9, after V lost 6 bases and J lost 7 bases. The CDR3 nucleotides are TGTGCCAGCAGCTTACCGGGACAGGGAGGTGGCTACACCTTC. This translates into CASSLPGQGGGYTF.

This clone was found a few times. The CDR3 DNA is TGTGCCAGCAGCACCGGGACAGGCGACTATGGCTACACCTTC. As protein: CASSTGTGDYGYTF. This chain joins TRBV7-6 and TRBJ1-2, with 8 positions matching TRBD1. Looked up from germline, CDR1 is SGHVS and CDR2 is FNYEAQ. This CDR3 region has 14 residues. Trimming took 5 bases from V and 3 from J; bases not matched to a gene: 5.